A selection of T cell receptor beta chains follows, all from one sample in a study of PD-1 blockade in classical Hodgkin lymphoma. Sequencing was performed with immunoSEQ multiplex PCR; in TCRdb, only in-frame clones are kept and a portion is missing. In the table there are about 30,000 clones, approximately 85% of which are singletons. The sequenced sample was CD4+ T cells from blood, obtained at baseline. The receptors originated from a human donor with classical Hodgkin lymphoma. Each CDR3 is given with its conserved first and last residue. The D gene is left open where the match is weak. Not every row has a clone size; where given, it reads once, few, many or a size class.

CDR3nt: TGTGCCAGCAGTTTCGGGGGCGGGGTAACTGGAAACACCATATATTTT
CDR3aa: CASSFGGGVTGNTIYF
v_gene: TRBV28
abundance: -
d_gene: -
j_gene: TRBJ1-3

CDR3nt: TGTGCCAGCAGCGGAGGACTAGCGGGCACAGATACGCAGTATTTT
CDR3aa: CASSGGLAGTDTQYF
v_gene: TRBV11-1
abundance: once
d_gene: TRBD2
j_gene: TRBJ2-3

CDR3nt: TGCAGTGCTTTTGGACAGCGAGAAGCTTTCTTT
CDR3aa: CSAFGQREAFF
v_gene: TRBV20-1
abundance: once
d_gene: -
j_gene: TRBJ1-1

CDR3nt: TGCGCCAGCAGCGTTCCCCTAGCGGGAGGTTCGGGTAACGAGCAGTTCTTC
CDR3aa: CASSVPLAGGSGNEQFF
v_gene: TRBV5-1
abundance: -
d_gene: TRBD2
j_gene: TRBJ2-1

CDR3nt: TGTGCCAGCTCAGCTAGGCTTACGAACACCGGGGAGCTGTTTTTT
CDR3aa: CASSARLTNTGELFF
v_gene: TRBV18
abundance: few
d_gene: -
j_gene: TRBJ2-2

CDR3nt: TGTGCCAGCACCGAATTATACGAGCAGTACTTC
CDR3aa: CASTELYEQYF
v_gene: TRBV2
abundance: -
d_gene: -
j_gene: TRBJ2-7

CDR3nt: TGTGCCACCAAAACAGGGGGCGAGAACAATGAGCAGTTCTTC
CDR3aa: CATKTGGENNEQFF
v_gene: TRBV19
abundance: -
d_gene: TRBD1
j_gene: TRBJ2-1

CDR3nt: TGTGCCAGCAGTTCCCCCGGCGACAGGGGAGGTCAAGAGACCCAGTACTTC
CDR3aa: CASSSPGDRGGQETQYF
v_gene: TRBV28
abundance: -
d_gene: TRBD1
j_gene: TRBJ2-5

CDR3nt: TGTGCCAGCTGTCCCGGGACTCACACCGGGGAGCTGTTTTTT
CDR3aa: CASCPGTHTGELFF
v_gene: TRBV7-2
abundance: -
d_gene: -
j_gene: TRBJ2-2

CDR3nt: TGTGCTAGTGGTCCGGGACTAGCGGGAGCGGAGACCCAGTACTTC
CDR3aa: CASGPGLAGAETQYF
v_gene: TRBV12-5
abundance: -
d_gene: TRBD2
j_gene: TRBJ2-5

CDR3nt: TGTGCCAGCTCACCCGGGCTAGCGGGAGTCTACAATGAGCAGTTCTTC
CDR3aa: CASSPGLAGVYNEQFF
v_gene: TRBV18
abundance: -
d_gene: TRBD2
j_gene: TRBJ2-1

CDR3nt: TGTGCCAGCAGCCCGCCCCGGTCATGGGCTCCGTTATCGTTCAATGAGCAGTTCTTC
CDR3aa: CASSPPRSWAPLSFNEQFF
v_gene: TRBV7-9
abundance: -
d_gene: -
j_gene: TRBJ2-1